This section outlines one TCR beta chain sequence together with its context. It has no known antigen specificity. Within one base of it there is no much larger clone, and no base qualities were kept. V is trimmed back by 1 base and J by 3 bases, and the junction contains 14 bases that no gene match accounts for. Via the germline V gene, CDR1 is MGHDK and CDR2 SYGVNS. Inclusive of the bounding cysteine and phenylalanine, the CDR3 is 19 residues long. This entry keeps only the CDR3 DNA: 57 bases, framed from base 1. Expansion of CD8+CD57+ cells had been shown by flow cytometry in the patients chosen for sequencing. Every patient had severe acquired aplastic anemia, diagnosed using the International Study of Aplastic Anemia and Agranulocytosis and Camitta criteria. Patients had received no therapy at the time of blood sampling. In the study, sorted CD4+ and CD8+ blood T cells from patients with severe aplastic anemia and from healthy subjects underwent deep sequencing of TCR repertoires. In the USA, patient enrollment took place under clinicaltrials.gov protocols 00001620, 01623167, 00001397, 00071045, 00081523 and 00961064. Ficoll-Paque density gradient centrifugation was used to isolate peripheral blood mononuclear cells. Before DNA extraction, CD4+ and CD8+ T cells were sorted with FACS or magnetic beads.

This specimen belongs to a study of CD8+CD57+ T cells in acquired aplastic anemia (dated by TCRdb to the late 2010s). At the level of the whole study: Extracted DNA from sorted CD4+ and CD8+ cells averaged around 3.3 ug, ranging from about 0.17 to 27.4 ug. CD8+CD57+ expansion was defined as a frequency above the mean frequency observed in healthy subjects.

Profiling of TCR beta VDJ combinations and CDR3 sequences used genomic DNA as the template. An Illumina HiSeq 2000 was used for TCR repertoire sequencing. The study's own analysis went as follows. TRBV/TRBJ rearrangement plots, CDR3 size and DJ length profiles, and Simpson's diversity index were used to assess repertoires. Whichever DNA sequence was most abundant in the deep sequencing data was defined as the immunodominant clone. CDR3 amino acid sequences were checked for sharing between subjects and were compared against published repertoires and the VDJdb database. In-frame beta chains were kept once TCRdb had trimmed the public reads at Q25 with fastp and called clones with MiXCR. One record per CDR3 amino acid sequence lists the most common genes and DNA. TCRdb, not the authors, supplied the V and J calls. The sample table records around 120,000 distinct CDR3 sequences; 30% to 45% of these occur just once. Over 2% of the sample is in the top ten clones.

General conclusions and limits of the study: Patients and healthy controls showed no significant difference in CD8+ Simpson's diversity (P=0.060). Roughly 30 CD8+ CDR3 sequences were found to be shared between patients and controls, but these sequences appeared to be highly expressed in patients and within the immunodominant clones of the patients.

This TCR came from a human donor with aplastic anemia. This chain is built from TRBV25-1 and TRBJ2-5; TRBD1 aligns with 10 central bases. Sequencing input: sorted CD4+, CD8+, or CD8+CD57+ T cells (not recorded which) from PBMCs. The DNA sequence is given as TGTGCCAGCAGTGAATCCAAGTACGCCGGGACAGGGGTCAAAGAGACCCAGTACTTC. It translates as CASSESKYAGTGVKETQYF.